The next 9 T cell receptor beta chains were all read from a single sample in a study of T cell repertoires in cytomegalovirus infection. Each CDR3 protein is one row after TCRdb ran MiXCR on the reads. The data hold roughly 190,000 distinct CDR3 sequences, with roughly 9% observed a single time. Sequenced: PBMCs. The receptors come from a human donor in good health (CMV status not recorded). Some clones in this sample may be carry-over from other donors' samples.

The CDR3, as DNA: TGTGCCACCCTCTATGTTCATTGGGGACATCTCTACGAGCAGTACTTC. The encoded protein is CATLYVHWGHLYEQYF. V is TRBV24-1 and J is TRBJ2-7, with D perhaps TRBD1 (6 bases). The germline V gene encodes CDR1 KGHDR and CDR2 SFDVKD. This CDR3 has 16 amino acids. V lost 9 bases and J 3 bases, leaving 23 bases between the germline ends.

This chain uses TRBV7-2 with TRBJ2-1; TRBD2 matches at 7 bases. With 2 bases clipped from V and 2 bases from J, the junction kept 12 bases outside the gene matches. In germline, CDR1 is SGHTA, CDR2 FQGNSA. The CDR3 has 18 residues. CDR3 nucleotide sequence: TGTGCCAGCAGCTTAAGGTTCTTGGCGGGAGTGGCCTACAATGAGCAGTTCTTC. It is translated as CASSLRFLAGVAYNEQFF. Supplemented by reference TRBV7-2 and TRBJ2-1, the full variable domain reads GAGVSQSPSNKVTEKGKDVELRCDPISGHTALYWYRQSLGQGLEFLIYFQGNSAPDKSGLPSDRFSAERTGGSVSTLTIQRTQQEDSAVYLCASSLRFLAGVAYNEQFFGPGTRLTVL.

This clonotype was picked up a small number of times. This sequence joins TRBV30 and TRBJ2-1, with 7 bases lining up with TRBD2. The V gene end was trimmed by 2 bases and the J gene end by 9 bases; junction bases not matched to a gene: 10. Germline V gene lookup returns CDR1 GTSNPN and CDR2 SVGIG (reference sequence). The CDR3 sequence is 14 residues long. The CDR3 sequence is CAWSKRTGGGEQFF. The CDR3 nucleotides read TGTGCCTGGAGTAAACGGACGGGGGGAGGTGAGCAGTTCTTC.

This clonotype was observed a few times. J is TRBJ2-5 and V is TRBV18; 9 bases line up with TRBD1. CDR3 size: 18 residues. Germline values: CDR1 KGHSH, CDR2 LQKENI. V lost 6 bases and J lost 4; bases outside the gene matches: 18. The CDR3 nucleotides are TGTGCCAGCTCGCCCAGGGATGATGGGACAGGGTATCGAGAGACCCAGTACTTC. Translated: CASSPRDDGTGYRETQYF.

The chain combines TRBV15 with TRBJ2-1; 9 bases agree with TRBD1. V shed 1 base and J 4 bases; nucleotides not matched to a gene: 8. Germline V gene lookup returns CDR1 LNHNV and CDR2 YYDKDF (reference sequence). The CDR3 runs to 17 residues. CDR3 DNA sequence: TGTGCCACCAGCAGAGTTGTAGGGACAGGGCTGTACAATGAGCAGTTCTTC. This sequence encodes CATSRVVGTGLYNEQFF.

The table lists this clonotype with many counts. The chain carries TRBV7-2 and TRBJ2-1; 11 bases match TRBD2. The V segment lost 1 base and the J segment 8 bases; nucleotides outside the gene matches: 7. Germline CDR1 and CDR2: SGHTA and FQGNSA. The CDR3 is 16 amino acids. The CDR3 here is CASSLVRLAGGDEQFF. The CDR3 coding sequence is TGTGCCAGCAGCTTAGTACGGCTAGCGGGAGGCGATGAGCAGTTCTTC.

This clonotype was counted only a few times. The chain recombines TRBV27 with TRBJ1-6; D unresolved. The CDR3 consists of 14 residues. Per the germline V gene, CDR1 is MNHEY and CDR2 is SMNVEV (reference sequence). V dropped 3 bases and J dropped 10 bases, with 13 bases sitting between them. DNA for the CDR3: TGTGCCAGCAGTTTCGGCCGCGGCCCCTCACCCCTCCACTTT. Protein: CASSFGRGPSPLHF.

This clonotype was seen many times. The rearrangement uses TRBV7-9 and TRBJ2-3; D not certain. V shed 5 bases and J shed 5 bases, with 8 bases lying between them. The CDR3 has 12 residues. CDR1 and CDR2 from the germline V gene are SEHNR and FQNEAQ (reference sequence). The CDR3 spells CASSPEGDTQYF. The CDR3 nucleotides read TGTGCCAGCAGCCCCGAAGGAGATACGCAGTATTTT.

At least ten counts were recorded for this clonotype. The rearrangement uses TRBV20-1 and TRBJ2-7; D may match TRBD1 or TRBD2 (6 bases each). Trimming took off 4 bases at V and 6 bases at J, with 22 bases between the two ends. The germline gives CDR1 DFQATT, CDR2 SNEGSKA (reference sequence). There are 15 residues in the CDR3. In nucleotides, the CDR3 is TGCAGTGCTACAAGACAGGAGGGTAATACTCGCGAGCAGTACTTC. Its protein product is CSATRQEGNTREQYF.